Presented here are 14 T cell receptor beta chains from one specimen sequenced in a study of shared clonotypes between healthy human individuals. TCRdb's copy holds only in-frame clones and misses some; the assay was immunoSEQ multiplex PCR. This sample yields 1 million to 1.2 million clones, of which about 72% are seen a single time; more than 0.85% belongs to the top ten. Sequencing used memory CD4+ T cells from PBMCs. Documented subset: CD45RA-negative fraction. These receptors originate from a man aged 18 to 35 in good health. Some clones in this sample may be carry-over from other donors' samples.

This clone was recorded once. V is TRBV4-1 and J is TRBJ1-5, with a weak D call TRBD1 (6 bases). The V end was cut by 3 bases, the J end by 3 bases, with 18 bases between. The CDR3 loop spans 17 amino acids. Germline CDR1 MGHRA, CDR2 YSYEKL. CDR3 in DNA: TGCGCCAGCAGCCATCCAACAGGACAGTGGATCAATCAGCCCCAGCATTTT. Protein sequence: CASSHPTGQWINQPQHF.

This clone was recorded once. This sequence joins TRBV9 and TRBJ2-1, with D uncertain. The CDR3 covers 15 residues. The V end lost 0 bases, the J end lost 6 bases, and 13 bases lay between the germline ends. Germline V gene sequence: CDR1 SGDLS, CDR2 YYNGEE. The CDR3 region has the DNA TGTGCCAGCAGCGTAGGTAAGACGGAGCTCAATGAGCAGTTCTTC. Translated: CASSVGKTELNEQFF. Together with reference TRBV9 and TRBJ2-1, the CDR3 gives the full variable domain: DSGVTQTPKHLITATGQRVTLRCSPRSGDLSVYWYQQSLDQGLQFLIQYYNGEERAKGNILERFSAQQFPDLHSELNLSSLELGDSALYFCASSVGKTELNEQFFGPGTRLTVL.

A word on this clone: This sample also contains other DNA sequences that code for the same CDR3. V usage is TRBV5-1 and J usage is TRBJ2-7; D not certain. V lost 0 bases and J 3 bases, leaving 10 bases between the germline ends. This CDR3 has 14 amino acids. Germline CDR1 reads SGHRS; CDR2 reads YFSETQ. CDR3 sequence reads: CASSLGQGLYEQYF. As DNA, the CDR3 is TGCGCCAGCAGCTTGGGGCAAGGGCTCTACGAGCAGTACTTC.

This rearrangement joins TRBV6-5 to TRBJ1-3; D uncertain. This CDR3 spans 15 amino acids. The germline CDR1 and CDR2 sequences are MNHEY and SVGAGI. Trimming removed 5 bases at V and 0 bases at J, with 11 bases between. CDR3 sequence (DNA): TGTGCCAGCAGTACTACCGGCGACTCTGGAAACACCATATATTTT. This encodes CASSTTGDSGNTIYF.

The rearrangement uses TRBV2 and TRBJ1-4; TRBD1 agrees at 7 bases. The V and J ends lost 3 bases and 4 bases, in that order; junction bases with no gene match: 5. Germline V CDR1 and CDR2: SNHLY, FYNNEI. CDR3 size: 15 residues. The CDR3: CASSELGQSNEKLFF. CDR3 DNA sequence: TGTGCCAGCAGTGAGTTGGGACAGAGTAATGAAAAACTGTTTTTT.

V and J are TRBV9 and TRBJ1-1; D gene unclear. CDR1 and CDR2 (germline): SGDLS, YYNGEE. The CDR3 sequence is 13 residues long. V was shortened by 0 bases and J by 6 bases, with 9 bases between the two germline ends. CDR3 bases: TGTGCCAGCAGCGTAGTCGATTTAGCTGAAGCTTTCTTT. It codes for CASSVVDLAEAFF. The full variable domain, completed using reference TRBV9 and TRBJ1-1, is DSGVTQTPKHLITATGQRVTLRCSPRSGDLSVYWYQQSLDQGLQFLIQYYNGEERAKGNILERFSAQQFPDLHSELNLSSLELGDSALYFCASSVVDLAEAFFGQGTRLTVV.

The CDR3 region is CASSPHWSGASGNNEQFF. CDR3 bases: TGCGCCAGCAGCCCCCACTGGAGTGGGGCTAGCGGAAACAATGAGCAGTTCTTC. The chain is built from TRBV4-3 and TRBJ2-1; 7 nucleotides agree with TRBD2. The CDR3 covers 18 residues. Germline CDR1 and CDR2: LGHNA and YSLEER. V lost 4 bases to trimming and J lost 5 bases; unmatched junction nucleotides: 17.

V usage is TRBV5-1 and J usage is TRBJ1-1, with a tentative D call TRBD1 (6 bases). Germline V lookup: CDR1 SGHRS, CDR2 YFSETQ. Trimming removed 0 bases at V and 0 bases at J, with 9 bases between. This CDR3 contains 15 residues. The CDR3 loop reads CASSLDRAVNTEAFF. The CDR3 region has the DNA TGCGCCAGCAGCTTGGACAGGGCTGTGAACACTGAAGCTTTCTTT. Filled out from reference TRBV5-1 and TRBJ1-1, the complete variable domain reads KAGVTQTPRYLIKTRGQQVTLSCSPISGHRSVSWYQQTPGQGLQFLFEYFSETQRNKGNFPGRFSGRQFSNSRSEMNVSTLELGDSALYLCASSLDRAVNTEAFFGQGTRLTVV.

CDR3 sequence (DNA): TGTGCCAGCAGCTTAGGGGCAGGGTCCAAGGTTGACATTCAGTACTTC. Protein product: CASSLGAGSKVDIQYF. This chain connects TRBV7-9 to TRBJ2-4; possible D gene TRBD1, 5 bases. Germline lookup yields CDR1 SEHNR and CDR2 FQNEAQ (reference sequence). V lost 1 base to trimming and J lost 8 bases, with 18 bases between them. The CDR3 totals 16 residues.

This clone was picked up a small number of times. The V gene is TRBV28, the J gene TRBJ2-2; tentative D call: TRBD2 (5 bases). This CDR3 is built from 14 residues. CDR1 and CDR2 from the germline V gene are MDHEN and SYDVKM. V was trimmed by 2 bases and J by 6 bases, leaving 10 bases between them. The CDR3 DNA reads TGTGCCAGCAGTTTACGGGATTTCCCCGGGGAGCTGTTTTTT. Protein product: CASSLRDFPGELFF.

The CDR3 protein is CASSSGVGQQYF. The DNA for the CDR3 is TGTGCCAGCAGTTCCGGCGTTGGGCAGCAGTACTTC. J is TRBJ2-7 and V is TRBV6-6; no clear D. Trimming removed 4 bases from V and 8 bases from J, with 12 bases in between. Germline CDR1 and CDR2: MNHNY and SVGAGI (reference sequence). This CDR3 has 12 amino acids.

Concerning this clone itself: One end of the junction does not line up with germline, which may come from a read error. The DNA of the CDR3 is TGTGCCAGCAGCCTAGATGGACGGATCCTCCACTTC. It translates to CASSLDGRILHF. This sequence joins TRBV5-4 and TRBJ2-7, with D hard to call. The germline gives CDR1 SGHNT, CDR2 YYREEE (reference sequence). There are 12 residues in the CDR3. Drawing the rest from reference TRBV5-4 and TRBJ2-7, the complete variable domain is ETGVTQSPTHLIKTRGQQVTLRCSSQSGHNTVSWYQQALGQGPQFIFQYYREEENGRGNFPPRFSGLQFPNYSSELNVNALELDDSALYLCASSLDGRILHFGPGTRLTVT.

V is TRBV30 and J is TRBJ1-1; 8 nucleotides match TRBD1. Per the germline V gene, CDR1 is GTSNPN and CDR2 is SVGIG (reference sequence). V shed 2 bases and J 3 bases; nucleotides not matched to a gene: 5. The CDR3 consists of 14 residues. The CDR3 coding sequence is TGTGCCTGGAGTAAGCCGGGACAGGACACTGAAGCTTTCTTT. Its translation is CAWSKPGQDTEAFF.

A remark on this clone: Other DNA sequences within the sample encode an identical CDR3. The CDR3 DNA sequence: TGTGCCAGCAGTTTCCCGGGGGCAATGAACACTGAAGCTTTCTTT. The encoded protein is CASSFPGAMNTEAFF. V is TRBV28 and J is TRBJ1-1; the D gene is possibly TRBD1 (6 bases). V was trimmed by 3 bases and J by 0 bases, leaving 11 bases between them. This CDR3 is built from 15 residues. In germline, CDR1 is MDHEN, CDR2 SYDVKM.